Below, 5 T cell receptor beta chains from the same sample are listed, as sequenced in a study of cytomegalovirus exposure and HLA in healthy donors. PCR used 60 Vbeta primers and 13 Jbeta primers. The data were produced by immunoSEQ multiplex PCR, yet TCRdb's version contains in-frame clones alone and is incomplete. The profile covers about 150,000 clones, with 65% to 85% appearing a single time and less than 5% taken by the ten largest. Sequencing used PBMCs. The source is a male donor in good health and CMV-seronegative.

This clone was detected a few times. CDR3 loop: CASSDQLGQQYF. The CDR3 nucleotides are TGTGCCAGCTCAGACCAGTTGGGGCAGCAGTACTTC. This chain connects TRBV18 to TRBJ2-7; possibly TRBD1 for D (5 bases). This CDR3 comprises 12 residues. V was cut by 5 bases and J by 8 bases, with 13 bases left in between. Germline CDR1 is KGHSH and CDR2 is LQKENI.

The CDR3 here is CASSLDRSGNTIYF. CDR3 bases: TGTGCCAGCAGCTTAGACCGGTCCGGAAACACCATATATTTT. The V gene is TRBV7-9, the J gene TRBJ1-3; D is unresolved. This CDR3 is 14 amino acids long. V was clipped by 1 base and J by 4 bases, with 8 bases between them. Germline V gene sequence: CDR1 SEHNR, CDR2 FQNEAQ (reference sequence).

This clone occurred a few times. The V and J genes are TRBV5-8 and TRBJ2-7; D unclear. The CDR3 contains 12 residues. Germline V CDR1 and CDR2: SGHTS, YDEGEE. The V gene lost 3 bases and the J gene lost 2 bases, with 6 bases spanning the gap. CDR3 protein: CASSWRAYEQYF. The CDR3 DNA sequence: TGTGCCAGCAGCTGGAGAGCCTACGAGCAGTACTTC.

The V call is TRBV6-1, the J call TRBJ2-6, with TRBD1 as a possible D gene (6 bases). The CDR3 has 15 residues. Germline V gene sequence: CDR1 MNHNS, CDR2 SASEGT. The V gene lost 5 bases and the J gene lost 0 bases, with 8 bases spanning the gap. CDR3 in DNA: TGTGCCAGCAGTACGGACAGCTCTGGGGCCAACGTCCTGACTTTC. Protein product: CASSTDSSGANVLTF.

This chain joins TRBV6-1 and TRBJ2-3; unclear D gene. V was trimmed by 4 bases and J by 0 bases, leaving 14 bases between them. The germline V gene has CDR1 MNHNS and CDR2 SASEGT. The CDR3 length is 16 residues. In DNA, the CDR3 is TGTGCCAGCAGTGGCGTCTGGGCTACTAGCACAGATACGCAGTATTTT. Translation gives CASSGVWATSTDTQYF.